One and the same sample provided the 10 T cell receptor beta chains below, sequenced in a study of blood T cell repertoires in COVID-19. Measured with immunoSEQ multiplex PCR; TCRdb has only the in-frame clones, and not every one. The table lists 300,000 to 350,000 clones, roughly 84% of them singletons, with roughly 1% in the top ten. Sequenced input: PBMCs or T cells enriched from blood (not recorded which). Every receptor here comes from a woman aged 30 to 39 who had recovered from COVID-19.

The CDR3 region has the DNA TGCAGCGTTGGGGCCTCGCAGGAGACCCAGTACTTC. Amino acids: CSVGASQETQYF. This chain uses TRBV29-1 with TRBJ2-5; D is undetermined. Germline CDR1 SQVTM, CDR2 ANQGSEA. The CDR3 extends over 12 amino acids. V gave up 4 bases and J gave up 5 bases, with 11 bases separating them. Full variable domain (missing parts from reference TRBV29-1 and TRBJ2-5): SAVISQKPSRDICQRGTSLTIQCQVDSQVTMMFWYRQQPGQSLTLIATANQGSEATYESGFVIDKFPISRPNLTFSTLTVSNMSPEDSSIYLCSVGASQETQYFGPGTRLLVL.

The V call is TRBV15, the J call TRBJ1-4, with D uncertain. Germline CDR1 and CDR2: LNHNV and YYDKDF (reference sequence). This CDR3 contains 15 residues. V was clipped by 3 bases and J by 3 bases, with 11 bases between them. The CDR3, as DNA: TGTGCCACCAGCAGTGGGAGGAACCCTAATGAAAAACTGTTTTTT. Translation: CATSSGRNPNEKLFF.

V usage is TRBV5-8 and J usage is TRBJ2-3, with a weak D call TRBD2 (7 bases). V was shortened by 4 bases and J by 5 bases, with 14 bases between the two germline ends. CDR3 length: 14 residues. Germline assignment: CDR1 SGHTS and CDR2 YDEGEE. CDR3 nucleotide sequence: TGTGCCAGCAGCCCCGCGGGGGCGAAAGATACGCAGTATTTT. Its translation: CASSPAGAKDTQYF.

V gene TRBV5-1 combines with J gene TRBJ2-3; 7 bases match TRBD1. The CDR3 length is 16 residues. Germline V lookup: CDR1 SGHRS, CDR2 YFSETQ. V trimming: 2 bases; J trimming: 5 bases; junction bases outside the gene matches: 11. CDR3 sequence reads: CASSFLPPQGVDTQYF. The CDR3 DNA is TGCGCCAGCAGCTTTCTACCCCCCCAGGGGGTAGATACGCAGTATTTT.

The chain is built from TRBV27 and TRBJ2-5, with a tentative D call TRBD2 (7 bases). Germline V gives CDR1 MNHEY, CDR2 SMNVEV (reference sequence). This CDR3 is 16 amino acids long. V dropped 7 bases and J dropped 1 base, with 19 bases sitting between them. The CDR3 is CASTRGGGGLQETQYF. In DNA, the CDR3 is TGTGCCAGCACCCGCGGAGGGGGGGGCCTCCAAGAGACCCAGTACTTC.

V and J are TRBV5-1 and TRBJ2-5; possible D gene TRBD1, 6 bases. Trimming cost V 4 bases and J 5 bases, with 18 bases left between them. Per germline, CDR1 SGHRS and CDR2 YFSETQ. The length of the CDR3 is 15 residues. The CDR3 region has the DNA TGCGCCAGCAGCCCCTGGACAGCTGAGGGGGAGACCCAGTACTTC. Its protein is CASSPWTAEGETQYF.

The chain recombines TRBV28 with TRBJ1-1, with a tentative D call TRBD1 (6 bases). Germline CDR1 and CDR2: MDHEN and SYDVKM. There are 12 residues in the CDR3. The V gene lost 3 bases and the J gene lost 8 bases, with 10 bases spanning the gap. This CDR3 reads CASSLGTNEAFF. In DNA, the CDR3 is TGTGCCAGCAGTTTGGGGACAAACGAAGCTTTCTTT.

The chain links TRBV2 to TRBJ1-4, with D perhaps matching TRBD1 (5 bases). The germline CDR1 and CDR2 sequences are SNHLY and FYNNEI. The germline V and J ends were trimmed by 6 bases and 8 bases, with 16 bases remaining between them. The CDR3 is 14 amino acids. Written as DNA, the CDR3 is TGTGCCAGCAGGACAGATGTGGGGGGAGAAAAACTGTTTTTT. Encoded protein: CASRTDVGGEKLFF.

The chain employs TRBV12-3 or TRBV12-4 and TRBJ1-1; 9 bases agree with TRBD1. This CDR3 region has 13 residues. V shed 6 bases, J shed 4 bases, and the junction held 3 bases outside the gene matches. CDR3 DNA: TGTGCCAGCAGCCGGACAGGGGCCACTGAAGCTTTCTTT. It encodes CASSRTGATEAFF.

This chain links TRBV5-8 with TRBJ1-1; TRBD1 matches 10 bases. The CDR3 length is 16 residues. Trimming at V came to 4 bases and at J to 10 bases, leaving 16 bases not matched to a gene. Germline lookup yields CDR1 SGHTS and CDR2 YDEGEE. CDR3 residues: CASSQGTGDIIGRAFF. As DNA, the CDR3 is TGTGCCAGCAGCCAAGGGACAGGGGATATAATAGGACGAGCTTTCTTT.